One sample yielded the 7 T cell receptor beta chains listed below, sequenced in a study of blood T cell repertoires in COVID-19. TCRdb keeps only in-frame clones here, not all; method: immunoSEQ multiplex PCR. The sample contains 90,000 to 100,000 clones, roughly 82% of which appear only once. Sequenced sample: peripheral blood. The receptors stem from a man aged 55 to 69 with acute or convalescent COVID-19.

The chain is built from TRBV27 and TRBJ1-2, with D possibly matching TRBD1 (5 bases). V was shortened by 3 bases and J by 1 base, with 9 bases between the two germline ends. Germline V CDR1 and CDR2: MNHEY, SMNVEV (reference sequence). CDR3 length: 14 residues. CDR3 in DNA: TGTGCCAGCAGTTTGCGGGGGTATAACTATGGCTACACCTTC. Translated: CASSLRGYNYGYTF.

This clone was recorded only once. The rearrangement joins TRBV4-1 to TRBJ1-2; D call uncertain. The CDR3 has 16 amino acids. Trimming removed 1 base from V and 4 bases from J, with 16 bases in between. Germline V CDR1 and CDR2: MGHRA, YSYEKL. The CDR3 region has the DNA TGCGCCAGCAGCCAAGGTCCCGGTTACCTGAGCTATGGCTACACCTTC. Encoded protein: CASSQGPGYLSYGYTF.

The genes are TRBV5-1 and TRBJ2-5; possible D gene TRBD1, 6 bases. The length of the CDR3 is 15 residues. Trimming took off 0 bases at V and 7 bases at J, with 16 bases between the two ends. From germline, CDR1 is SGHRS and CDR2 YFSETQ. The CDR3 nucleotides read TGCGCCAGCAGCTTGGGGGTACAGGGTCCGGGGACCCAGTACTTC. Protein sequence: CASSLGVQGPGTQYF.

The CDR3 loop reads CASSQVGLRLGEKLFF. For the CDR3, the DNA is TGTGCCAGCAGCCAAGTAGGTCTCCGGTTGGGCGAAAAACTGTTTTTT. The V and J genes are TRBV4-2 and TRBJ1-4, with unresolved D. The V gene lost 1 base and the J gene lost 8 bases, with 17 bases spanning the gap. In germline, CDR1 is LGHNA, CDR2 YNFKEQ. This CDR3 has 16 residues.

The chain is built from TRBV5-8 and TRBJ2-5, with D perhaps matching TRBD2 (6 bases). The V gene's germline CDR1 is SGHTS and CDR2 YDEGEE. Trimming removed 3 bases at V and 9 bases at J, with 27 bases between. This CDR3 region has 17 residues. The CDR3 nucleotides read TGTGCCAGCAGCTCGTACGGGAGTGGCAGCTGGTCTGGGCCCCAGTACTTC. It specifies CASSSYGSGSWSGPQYF.

V and J are TRBV18 and TRBJ1-2; maybe TRBD1 (5 bases). Germline lookup yields CDR1 KGHSH and CDR2 LQKENI. The CDR3 loop spans 14 amino acids. Trimming removed 0 bases at V and 3 bases at J, with 8 bases between. This CDR3 reads CASSPPTGDYGYTF. The CDR3 region has the DNA TGTGCCAGCTCACCACCTACGGGGGACTATGGCTACACCTTC.

The DNA of the CDR3 is TGTGCCAGCAGCGGACAGGGGGCTATAATGGTCACTGAAGCTTTCTTT. Protein: CASSGQGAIMVTEAFF. The chain combines TRBV5-6 with TRBJ1-1, with 11 bases lining up with TRBD1. J was trimmed by 4 bases and V by 4 bases; bases with no gene match: 9. CDR1 SGHDT and CDR2 YYEEEE come from the germline V gene. The CDR3 totals 16 residues. Filled out from reference TRBV5-6 and TRBJ1-1, the complete variable domain reads DAGVTQSPTHLIKTRGQQVTLRCSPKSGHDTVSWYQQALGQGPQFIFQYYEEEERQRGNFPDRFSGHQFPNYSSELNVNALLLGDSALYLCASSGQGAIMVTEAFFGQGTRLTVV.